This record covers a single T cell receptor beta chain. The sample belongs to a study of shared clonotypes between healthy human individuals. The assay was immunoSEQ multiplex PCR, and TCRdb's table has in-frame clones only and misses some. The sample has about 1,900,000 clones, about 94% seen once. Naive-designated CD8 cells lacked CD45RO, were positively enriched for CCR7, and omitted terminally differentiated effector memory CD45RA+ cells. CDR1 is MDHEN and CDR2 is SYDVKM in the germline V gene. This CDR3 is built from 12 residues. V was clipped by 2 bases and J by 6 bases, with 8 bases between them.

The rearrangement joins TRBV28 to TRBJ2-7; a weak D match, TRBD2 (6 bases). Sequenced sample: naive CD8+ T cells sorted from blood. The TCR sequence derives from a man aged 18 to 30 in good health. CDR3 sequence: CASSLQGGEQYF. The DNA for the CDR3 is TGTGCCAGCAGTTTACAGGGAGGCGAGCAGTACTTC. Full variable domain (outside the CDR3, taken from reference TRBV28 and TRBJ2-7): DVKVTQSSRYLVKRTGEKVFLECVQDMDHENMFWYRQDPGLGLRLIYFSYDVKMKEKGDIPEGYSVSREKKERFSLILESASTNQTSMYLCASSLQGGEQYFGPGTRLTVT.